This T cell receptor beta chain was obtained from a study of tumor and adjacent non-tumor tissue in lung cancer. On the study more broadly: Each sample yielded around 4 million productive TCRbeta reads on average. Overall study findings and caveats: Significantly higher TCR diversity was found in tumor than normal lung.

The template was RNA from unsorted bulk tissue. Between August and November 2014, newly diagnosed, chemotherapy-naive lung cancer patients underwent thoracic surgery in China. This clonotype was seen a few times. What it binds is unknown. TCRbeta libraries were built with three rounds of nested PCR, modified from ARM-PCR. In TCRdb, the multiplex PCR reads were re-called with MiXCR into one record per CDR3 protein. This sample has about 110,000 distinct CDR3 sequences, with roughly 77% found just once. Between the trimmed V and J ends, which lost 6 bases and 0 bases, there was a span of 12 bases. The germline V gene has CDR1 MDHEN and CDR2 SYDVKM. CDR3 size: 15 residues.

The V and J genes are TRBV28 and TRBJ1-3; no reliable D call. The specimen was lung tumor tissue. The sequence was obtained from a woman aged 55-75 years with non-small cell lung cancer. CDR3 amino acids: CASRRGRSSGNTIYF. In DNA form, the CDR3 reads TGTGCCAGCAGAAGAGGACGGTCCTCTGGAAACACCATATATTTT. Drawing the rest from reference TRBV28 and TRBJ1-3, the complete variable domain is DVKVTQSSRYLVKRTGEKVFLECVQDMDHENMFWYRQDPGLGLRLIYFSYDVKMKEKGDIPEGYSVSREKKERFSLILESASTNQTSMYLCASRRGRSSGNTIYFGEGSWLTVV.